This passage covers 8 T cell receptor beta chains from one sample sequenced in a study of T cells in localized non-small cell lung cancer. Data came from immunoSEQ multiplex PCR; TCRdb stores just in-frame clones and leaves some out. This table has 90,000 to 95,000 clones, roughly 90% appearing once. The sequencing here drew on peripheral blood, taken before any cancer treatment. The receptors here all came from a man aged 40 to 70 with stage I squamous cell lung carcinoma.

The chain recombines TRBV5-1 with TRBJ2-1, with a tentative D call TRBD1 (5 bases). This CDR3 contains 18 residues. Deletions cut 1 base from V and 3 bases from J, with 20 bases between. CDR1 SGHRS and CDR2 YFSETQ come from the germline V gene. The CDR3 loop is CASSLSPHRVRDYNEQFF. The CDR3, as DNA: TGCGCCAGCAGCTTGTCCCCTCACAGAGTCAGGGACTACAATGAGCAGTTCTTC. Full variable domain (rest looked up from reference TRBV5-1 and TRBJ2-1): KAGVTQTPRYLIKTRGQQVTLSCSPISGHRSVSWYQQTPGQGLQFLFEYFSETQRNKGNFPGRFSGRQFSNSRSEMNVSTLELGDSALYLCASSLSPHRVRDYNEQFFGPGTRLTVL.

The chain employs TRBV15 and TRBJ2-5, with D unresolved. Deletions cut 1 base from V and 4 bases from J, with 7 bases between. Germline-derived CDR1 and CDR2 are LNHNV and YYDKDF (reference sequence). The CDR3 has 13 residues. The CDR3 nucleotides are TGTGCCACCAGCAGAGGGGGTGGAGAGACCCAGTACTTC. It yields the protein CATSRGGGETQYF.

V is TRBV27 and J is TRBJ1-2, with D possibly being TRBD1 (6 bases). The CDR3 extends over 12 amino acids. Trimming took 5 bases from V and 7 from J, leaving 11 bases between them. From germline, CDR1 is MNHEY and CDR2 SMNVEV (reference sequence). The CDR3 region is CASSTGIGGYTF. DNA of the CDR3: TGTGCCAGCAGTACAGGGATAGGTGGCTACACCTTC.

The chain uses TRBV2 and TRBJ2-3; D is ambiguous. CDR3 length: 12 amino acids. In germline, CDR1 is SNHLY, CDR2 FYNNEI. V was cut by 3 bases and J by 2 bases, with 3 bases left in between. The CDR3 nucleotides are TGTGCCAGCAGTGACTCCACAGATACGCAGTATTTT. Protein sequence: CASSDSTDTQYF.

The chain joins TRBV7-8 to TRBJ1-2, with D perhaps TRBD1 (5 bases). Trimming stripped 3 bases from V and 2 bases from J, with 10 bases between. The CDR3 spans 14 residues. Per germline, CDR1 SGHVS and CDR2 FQNEAQ. CDR3 in DNA: TGTGCCAGCAGCTTTGCAGGGATCAACTATGGCTACACCTTC. This translates into CASSFAGINYGYTF. The whole variable domain, remainder taken from reference TRBV7-8 and TRBJ1-2, is GAGVSQSPRYKVAKRGQDVALRCDPISGHVSLFWYQQALGQGPEFLTYFQNEAQLDKSGLPSDRFFAERPEGSVSTLKIQRTQQEDSAVYLCASSFAGINYGYTFGSGTRLTVV.

J is TRBJ2-1 and V is TRBV18; the match to TRBD1 covers 7 bases. CDR1 is KGHSH, CDR2 LQKENI, per germline. CDR3 size: 15 residues. V shed 3 bases and J 7 bases; nucleotides not matched to a gene: 9. As DNA, the CDR3 is TGTGCCAGCTCACCTTCCCGGGACAGTAGAAATGAGCAGTTCTTC. Translation: CASSPSRDSRNEQFF.

The chain joins TRBV27 to TRBJ1-1; maybe TRBD1 (6 bases). With 4 bases removed from V and 9 bases from J, the gap between germline ends came to 15 bases. CDR1 and CDR2 from the germline V gene are MNHEY and SMNVEV (reference sequence). The CDR3 extends over 13 amino acids. CDR3: CASSYRDGFKAFF. DNA of the CDR3: TGTGCCAGCAGTTACAGGGACGGATTCAAAGCTTTCTTT.

V gene TRBV7-6 combines with J gene TRBJ1-5, with D possibly matching TRBD1 (6 bases). CDR3 length: 15 amino acids. V lost 2 bases, J lost 0 bases, and 8 bases lay in between. The germline V gene has CDR1 SGHVS and CDR2 FNYEAQ. CDR3 region: CASSLTGFSNQPQHF. CDR3 sequence (DNA): TGTGCCAGCAGCTTAACAGGGTTTAGCAATCAGCCCCAGCATTTT.